This T cell receptor (beta chain) was documented in a study of T cell responses to AZD1222 COVID-19 vaccine. Findings and limits, study-wide: Receipt of two AZD1222 doses was followed by a rise in Spike-specific TCR breadth and depth. Among spike-specific TCRs, nearly half reportedly target unmutated variant regions. Researchers took repertoire samples only after the peak T cell response had come. A mostly white British donor set with more females was recruited, and clonal diversity was possibly underestimated.

Data came from immunoSEQ multiplex PCR; TCRdb stores just in-frame clones and leaves some out. The sample consists of some 120,000 clones, around 86% of them appearing once. Germline CDR1 reads SEHNR; CDR2 reads FQNEAQ (reference sequence). Deletions cut 6 bases from V and 4 bases from J, with 12 bases between. CDR3 length: 13 residues. As for this clone: What it binds is not known.

The chain joins TRBV7-9 to TRBJ2-5; D ambiguous. The origin of this receptor is an adult in good health. Specimen: peripheral blood, collected on day 0 of AZD1222 vaccination. The CDR3 loop is CASRYPRLETQYF. The CDR3 coding sequence is TGTGCCAGCAGATACCCGAGGTTAGAGACCCAGTACTTC.